Below, one TCR beta chain is given with its context. The antigen is unknown. A read error may produce the germline difference seen at one junction end. Drawn from each donor were 9 to 10 milliliters of peripheral blood. The data stem from a study of blood T cells in healthy people across ages. As for the study in general: With template switching, about one barcoded beta molecule was captured per two T cells. Study conclusions and caveats: A roughly linear age-dependent decrease characterized TCR beta diversity per million T cells. When one million T cells were used, diversity estimates were thought to be underestimates.

Next came a second PCR, run for about 6 to 12 cycles, which used a sample-barcoded 5' primer along with a J-beta primer mix. TCRdb reanalysed the 5' RACE reads using MiXCR and keeps one entry per CDR3 protein. The table records roughly 1.9 million distinct CDR3 sequences, roughly two fifths of them present only once. The germline V gene has CDR1 SGHTA and CDR2 FQGTGA. This CDR3 has 14 residues. Sample: blood. The rearrangement uses TRBV7-3 and TRBJ2-3; D possibly corresponds to TRBD2 (6 bases). The clonotype was recovered from a human donor in good health. The CDR3 protein is CASSPSGGADTRYF. CDR3 DNA sequence: TGTGCCAGCAGCCCGTCCGGGGGTGCAGATACGCGGTATTTT.